These T cell receptor beta chains were read from a single sample in a study of blood T cell repertoires in COVID-19. Sequencing used immunoSEQ multiplex PCR; TCRdb keeps in-frame clones, though not all of them. The sample lists a few hundred thousand clones; approximately 88% were seen once. The sequenced sample was peripheral blood. The receptor source for this set is a woman aged 25 to 39 who had recovered from COVID-19. The CDR3 runs from the conserved cysteine through the conserved F or W. D genes are given only for firm matches. Expanded clones are given a class, and other clones once, few, many or no size at all.

>14|TRBV18|TRBD1|TRBJ2-7|NA
CASSPGTGDYEQYF
TGTGCCAGCTCACCGGGGACAGGCGACTACGAGCAGTACTTC
>15|TRBV6-6|TRBD2|TRBJ2-5|NA
CASIRTSGGAETQYF
TGTGCCAGCATTAGGACTAGCGGAGGTGCGGAGACCCAGTACTTC
>14|TRBV6-5|NA|TRBJ1-2|NA
CASSNLGGIYGYTF
TGTGCCAGCAGCAACCTAGGGGGAATCTATGGCTACACCTTC
>14|TRBV27|TRBD1|TRBJ2-7|few
CASSTGGRFYEQYF
TGTGCCAGCAGTACAGGGGGCCGTTTCTACGAGCAGTACTTC
>15|TRBV7-2|NA|TRBJ1-6|NA
CASSQDGTWKEPLHF
TGTGCCAGCAGCCAAGACGGGACATGGAAAGAACCCCTCCACTTT
>15|TRBV18|NA|TRBJ1-6|NA
CASSPREPGLTPLHF
TGTGCCAGCTCACCACGAGAGCCAGGGTTGACTCCCCTCCACTTT
>12|TRBV19|NA|TRBJ1-5|NA
CASSVYNQPQHF
TGTGCCAGTAGTGTCTACAATCAGCCCCAGCATTTT
>14|TRBV18|NA|TRBJ1-1|NA
CASSPRTDHTEAFF
TGTGCCAGCTCACCACGGACAGACCACACTGAAGCTTTCTTT
>12|TRBV29-1|TRBD1|TRBJ2-7|NA
CSVEDDRVEQYF
TGCAGCGTTGAAGATGACAGGGTCGAGCAGTACTTC
>13|TRBV7-2|NA|TRBJ1-5|NA
CASSSSRDQPQHF
TGTGCCAGCAGCTCCTCCCGGGATCAGCCCCAGCATTTT
>17|TRBV5-4|TRBD1|TRBJ1-1|NA
CASSGGTGGPMNTEAFF
TGTGCCAGCAGCGGAGGGACAGGGGGCCCAATGAACACTGAAGCTTTCTTT
>13|TRBV6-5|NA|TRBJ2-7|NA
CASRGAASGEQYF
TGTGCCAGCAGGGGGGCGGCCTCGGGGGAGCAGTACTTC
>16|TRBV19|NA|TRBJ1-5|NA
CASSRKTGQIEQPQHF
TGTGCCAGTAGTAGAAAGACAGGACAGATAGAACAGCCCCAGCATTTT
>12|TRBV12-3/TRBV12-4|NA|TRBJ2-7|few
CASSLNSHEQYF
TGTGCCAGCAGTTTAAACTCCCACGAGCAGTACTTC
>14|TRBV27|NA|TRBJ2-3|NA
CASSFRDPTDTQYF
TGTGCCAGCAGTTTTCGGGATCCCACAGATACGCAGTATTTT
>16|TRBV4-3|NA|TRBJ2-5|NA
CASSQGNGGAQETQYF
TGCGCCAGCAGCCAAGGGAATGGGGGGGCACAAGAGACCCAGTACTTC
>14|TRBV28|NA|TRBJ2-3|NA
CASAAAVNTDTQYF
TGTGCCAGCGCTGCGGCGGTGAACACAGATACGCAGTATTTT
>14|TRBV27|NA|TRBJ2-3|NA
CASSPDRGTDTQYF
TGTGCCAGCAGTCCGGACAGAGGCACAGATACGCAGTATTTT